This TCR beta chain stems from a study of shared clonotypes between healthy human individuals (TCRdb year 2020). With respect to the entire study: A couple of women and three men aged 18 to 49 years were included in the cohort. Per donor, three plates each were used for CD4 naive and CD4 memory, two for CD8 naive, and one for CD8 memory. To estimate repertoire size and how much clonotypes are shared between individuals, the study performed deep sequencing of blood TCR repertoires from a few healthy adults. Different laboratories and diverse techniques were used to prepare libraries and sequence TCR repertoires, to increase sequencing depth and limit assay-specific biases. Leukapheresis yielded between about 0.9 and 10 billion PBMCs per donor. On the study overall, not on this receptor specifically: Sampling was restricted to blood, and TCR repertoires in tissues likely differ from the TCR repertoires found in blood. Pairwise subsampling led to the expectation that sequencing depth would affect the degree of clonotype sharing among donors. When four donors were compared, the shared fraction of clonotypes was approximately 5% for naive CD4, 3.5% to 4% for naive CD8, 2.3% for memory CD4, and approximately 0.4% for memory CD8. Compared with non-shared clonotypes, the clonotypes found in all four sorted-subset donors had higher generation probabilities. Naive subsets generally had larger estimated clonotype richness than memory subsets did. Rarefaction of sorted-subset datasets indicated incomplete sequencing despite the large sequencing depth. The small number of donors limited the genetic and exposure-history diversity represented.

The donors were healthy, HIV-negative adults who had no recently reported acute infections or vaccinations. Every donor was a Caucasian adult living in Nashville, Tennessee, USA. CD4+ T cells were enriched by magnetic negative selection, after which naive cells were positively selected on CD45RA and the negative fraction was taken as the memory subset. Blood was collected by leukapheresis, and PBMCs were isolated by Ficoll-Histopaque density gradient centrifugation and then cryopreserved in liquid nitrogen vapor phase. Purity and quantity of every magnetically sorted T cell population were checked by analytical flow cytometry. Genomic DNA was isolated from every sorted fraction and measured by UV absorbance on a Nanodrop 2000c. At the junction V is shortened by 7 bases and J by 1 base, with 13 bases in between. From the germline V gene, CDR1 is MNHEY and CDR2 is SVGAGI. Its CDR3 holds 14 amino acids, cysteine through phenylalanine. Of all the DNA, just the CDR3 is kept, 42 bases in frame from base 1.

About this clone: Its specific antigen is unknown. Within one base of it there is no much larger clone, and no base qualities were kept.

Using the deep immunoSEQ assay, multiplex PCR amplified TCR CDR3 regions from genomic DNA. Extracted genomic DNA from each cell subset was distributed evenly across all wells of several immunoSEQ 96-well plates, and each plate was treated as a replicate. For sorted subsets, each replicate PCR was loaded with 200 ng genomic DNA, equivalent to 25,000 to 35,000 T cell genomes. The purified libraries were quantified using a Qubit 3.0 fluorometer, sized with a Bioanalyzer 2100, and then quantified again using the KAPA Library Quantification kit. Every immunoSEQ 96-well plate was sequenced on a separate single-read 150-cycle Illumina NextSeq 550 flow cell. In the original analysis: The immunoSEQ output contained only junctional sequences without quality scores, so filtering could not match that applied to full-length reads. Sequences were annotated with PyIR, a Python wrapper for IgBLAST v1.9, and V/J genes and CDR3 were assigned using IMGT germline references. Reads were filtered out if the reads had weak V/J assignments (E-value above 1e-6), no CDR3, stop codons, out-of-frame junctions, or ambiguous translated residues. V3J clonotypes were defined as sequences sharing the same inferred V gene, J gene, and CDR3 amino acid sequence. To compute the percentage overlap between repertoires, the number of shared unique clonotypes was divided by the size of the smaller repertoire. Richness of each repertoire was evaluated using RTK rarefaction, the Chao1 estimator, and Recon v2.1 estimates of unobserved clonotypes. Generation probabilities were computed with OLGA for all TCRbeta clonotypes obtained by the gDNA method from a few donors. The source is immuneACCESS, and TCRdb retained only in-frame sequences with V and J called. Part of the clones is not carried over; for the studies checked, unresolved V genes explain less than half of this, and the remainder is unexplained. The V and J calls and clone size come from that table; D and trimming were worked out from the DNA. A total of more than 2 million clones appear in this sample, 90% to 95% of them only once. In total, the top ten clones hold 0.13% of the sample.

The sample comprised naive CD4+ T cells sorted from blood. The sample's cell subset or site label, decoded: CD45RA+ positively selected. This clonotype originated in a man younger than 35 in good health. The receptor chain draws on TRBV6-5 and TRBJ1-1, and possibly TRBD1, on 6 matching bases. Here is the DNA: TGTGCCAGCATAGGGGGAGGGGCGAACACTGAAGCTTTCTTT. It is translated as CASIGGGANTEAFF.